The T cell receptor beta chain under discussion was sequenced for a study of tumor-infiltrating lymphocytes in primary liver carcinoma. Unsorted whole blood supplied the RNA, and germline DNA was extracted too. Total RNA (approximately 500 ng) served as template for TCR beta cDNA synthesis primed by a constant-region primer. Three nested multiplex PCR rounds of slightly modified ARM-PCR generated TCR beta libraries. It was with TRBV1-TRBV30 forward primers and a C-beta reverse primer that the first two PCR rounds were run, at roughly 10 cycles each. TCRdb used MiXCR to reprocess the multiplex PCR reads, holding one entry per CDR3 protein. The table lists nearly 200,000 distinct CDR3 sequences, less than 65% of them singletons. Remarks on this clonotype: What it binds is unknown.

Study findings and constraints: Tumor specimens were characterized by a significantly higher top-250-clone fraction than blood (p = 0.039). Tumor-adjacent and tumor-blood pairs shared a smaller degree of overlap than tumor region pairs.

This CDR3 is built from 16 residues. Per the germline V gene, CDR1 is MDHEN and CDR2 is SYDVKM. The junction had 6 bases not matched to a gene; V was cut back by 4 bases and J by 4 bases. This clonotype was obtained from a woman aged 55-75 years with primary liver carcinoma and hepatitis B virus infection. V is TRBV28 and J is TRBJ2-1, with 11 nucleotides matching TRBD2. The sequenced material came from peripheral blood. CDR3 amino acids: CASSSLLAGVYNEQFF. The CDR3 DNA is TGTGCCAGCAGTTCCCTACTAGCGGGAGTTTACAATGAGCAGTTCTTC.